This T cell receptor (beta chain) was retrieved from a study of OX40 agonist ivuxolimab in advanced cancers. Study-level information: The study reported partial responses in three patients: one hepatocellular carcinoma, two cutaneous melanoma.

This table comes from immunoSEQ multiplex PCR, and its TCRdb copy is limited to in-frame clones, with some not included. In the table there are some 68,000 clones, around 89% of which are singletons. Whole-study results and caveats: Among expanded peripheral T cells, antigen specificity went undetermined. Clonal expansion was seen in CD4+ and CD8+ blood T cells by week 6 at 0.1 to 3.0 mg/kg.

Remarks on this clone: The antigen is unknown.

Autoimmune disease history or systemic immunosuppression excluded patients. This CDR3 has 14 residues. This rearrangement joins TRBV21-1 to TRBJ1-2. TRBV21-1 is annotated as a pseudogene. This specimen consisted of CD4+ or CD8+ T cells sorted from blood, obtained in a trial of the OX40 agonist ivuxolimab. This TCR was sampled from an adult with an advanced solid tumor such as melanoma, head and neck, liver or kidney cancer. CDR3 loop: CASSNHDGGVNYTF. The DNA of the CDR3 is TGTGCCAGCAGCAATCATGACGGCGGCGTAAACTACACCTTC.